Below are 11 T cell receptor beta chains sequenced from a single sample in a study of technical replicates of blood from a handful of donors. TCRdb's copy holds only in-frame clones and misses some; the assay was immunoSEQ multiplex PCR. Of some 77,000 clones in the sample, approximately 93% were seen once. Sequences were obtained from T cells isolated from PBMCs. These receptors came from a human donor in good health.

The rearrangement links TRBV7-2 to TRBJ1-5, with TRBD1 matching over 8 bases. The junction had 4 bases not matched to a gene; V was cut back by 5 bases and J by 4 bases. Germline CDR1 SGHTA, CDR2 FQGNSA. CDR3 length equals 14 residues. The CDR3 loop reads CASSPRTGNQPQHF. The DNA for the CDR3 is TGTGCCAGCAGCCCGAGGACAGGGAATCAGCCCCAGCATTTT.

The DNA of the CDR3 is TGTGCCAGCAGTTACCGGGACAGGGGTTTCAATGAGCAGTTCTTC. Protein: CASSYRDRGFNEQFF. This rearrangement joins TRBV6-6 to TRBJ2-1; 10 bases fit TRBD1. The CDR3 runs 15 residues. CDR1 and CDR2 (germline): MNHNY, SVGAGI (reference sequence). The V segment lost 2 bases and the J segment 6 bases; nucleotides outside the gene matches: 4.

This chain links TRBV5-1 with TRBJ2-5, with D tentatively TRBD2 (6 bases). The ends were cut back, 9 bases at V and 2 bases at J, with 20 bases in the middle. CDR1 and CDR2 from the germline V gene are SGHRS and YFSETQ. This CDR3 has 15 amino acids. CDR3 in amino acids: CATSWRDGSQETQYF. CDR3 nucleotides: TGCGCCACCTCTTGGAGGGACGGGAGTCAAGAGACCCAGTACTTC. Looking up the rest from reference TRBV5-1 and TRBJ2-5 gives the full variable domain: KAGVTQTPRYLIKTRGQQVTLSCSPISGHRSVSWYQQTPGQGLQFLFEYFSETQRNKGNFPGRFSGRQFSNSRSEMNVSTLELGDSALYLCATSWRDGSQETQYFGPGTRLLVL.

V gene TRBV28 combines with J gene TRBJ2-7; 7 positions match TRBD1. Germline V lookup: CDR1 MDHEN, CDR2 SYDVKM. J lost 3 bases, V lost 2 bases, and 4 bases had no gene match. The CDR3 length is 14 residues. The CDR3 DNA is TGTGCCAGCAGTTTAGTGCCAGGGGGCTACGAGCAGTACTTC. Encoded protein: CASSLVPGGYEQYF.

This chain connects TRBV7-9 to TRBJ1-2; D gene unclear. The germline gives CDR1 SEHNR, CDR2 FQNEAQ (reference sequence). This CDR3 region has 12 residues. The V end was cut by 5 bases, the J end by 4 bases, with 8 bases between. This chain's CDR3 is CASSLGSYGYTF. The CDR3 nucleotides read TGTGCCAGCAGCCTTGGGAGCTATGGCTACACCTTC. Full variable domain (outside the CDR3, taken from reference TRBV7-9 and TRBJ1-2): DTGVSQNPRHKITKRGQNVTFRCDPISEHNRLYWYRQTLGQGPEFLTYFQNEAQLEKSRLLSDRFSAERPKGSFSTLEIQRTEQGDSAMYLCASSLGSYGYTFGSGTRLTVV.

CDR3 sequence reads: CASTVLAVPTYEQYF. The DNA of the CDR3 is TGTGCCAGCACCGTACTAGCGGTCCCTACCTACGAGCAGTACTTC. This chain connects TRBV25-1 to TRBJ2-7; 8 bases map to TRBD2. Germline-derived CDR1 and CDR2 are MGHDK and SYGVNS. Losses at the gene ends were 7 bases for V and 2 bases for J; bases not matched to a gene: 10. The CDR3 extends over 15 amino acids.

This chain's CDR3 is CASSYTLQGWNGELFF. DNA of the CDR3: TGCGCCAGCAGCTATACGCTGCAGGGTTGGAACGGGGAGCTGTTTTTT. This chain links TRBV5-1 with TRBJ2-2; possible D gene TRBD1, 5 bases. CDR1 SGHRS and CDR2 YFSETQ come from the germline V gene. This CDR3 contains 16 residues. With 3 bases removed from V and 7 bases from J, the gap between germline ends came to 19 bases.

The chain combines TRBV7-2 with TRBJ1-1, with D maybe TRBD1 (6 bases). Deletions cut 3 bases from V and 1 base from J, with 9 bases between. There are 14 residues in the CDR3. The germline gives CDR1 SGHTA, CDR2 FQGNSA. CDR3: CASSLGHSNTEAFF. The CDR3 nucleotides are TGTGCCAGCAGCTTGGGACACTCGAACACTGAAGCTTTCTTT.

This chain uses TRBV11-3 with TRBJ1-1, with D unclear. Germline V gives CDR1 SGHNT, CDR2 YENEEA. The V and J ends lost 6 bases and 7 bases respectively, with 9 bases between them. The CDR3 totals 11 residues. The CDR3 here is CASSPGIEAFF. CDR3 DNA sequence: TGTGCCAGCAGTCCCGGGATTGAAGCTTTCTTT. Combining the CDR3 with reference TRBV11-3 and TRBJ1-1 gives the whole variable domain EAGVVQSPRYKIIEKKQPVAFWCNPISGHNTLYWYLQNLGQGPELLIRYENEEAVDDSQLPKDRFSAERLKGVDSTLKIQPAELGDSAVYLCASSPGIEAFFGQGTRLTVV.

The rearrangement joins TRBV2 to TRBJ2-7, with 9 bases aligning to TRBD2. The J segment lost 0 bases and the V segment lost 3 bases, leaving 3 bases of the junction unmatched. The CDR3 contains 15 residues. Germline V gene sequence: CDR1 SNHLY, CDR2 FYNNEI. Here the CDR3 DNA reads TGTGCCAGCAGTGAGGCGGGAGGGCTCTCCTACGAGCAGTACTTC. This sequence encodes CASSEAGGLSYEQYF.

The CDR3: CASSSGSGRPYNEQFF. CDR3 sequence (DNA): TGTGCCAGCAGCTCCGGTAGCGGGAGACCCTACAATGAGCAGTTCTTC. This sequence joins TRBV9 and TRBJ2-1, with TRBD2 identical over 9 bases. Germline loops: CDR1 SGDLS, CDR2 YYNGEE. This CDR3 contains 16 residues. V lost 4 bases to trimming and J lost 2 bases; unmatched junction nucleotides: 7.